One sample yielded the 18 T cell receptor beta chains listed below, sequenced in a study of blood T cell repertoires in COVID-19. Assay: immunoSEQ multiplex PCR; the TCRdb copy retains only in-frame clones and omits some. The repertoire holds 45,000 to 50,000 clones, with 83% as singletons. Input material: peripheral blood. The receptors were sampled from a man older than 75 in a cohort sampled during active COVID-19.

This sequence joins TRBV3-1 (or the pseudogene TRBV3-2) and TRBJ2-2; a weak D match, TRBD1 (5 bases). Germline lookup yields CDR1 LGHDT and CDR2 YNNKEL (reference sequence). Trimming stripped 0 bases from V and 5 bases from J, with 16 bases between. The CDR3 consists of 17 residues. The CDR3 spells CASSQDLRGASTGELFF. In nucleotides, the CDR3 is TGTGCCAGCAGCCAAGATCTAAGGGGCGCGAGTACCGGGGAGCTGTTTTTT.

The chain links TRBV28 to TRBJ1-5; 12 positions match TRBD1. Germline CDR1 and CDR2: MDHEN and SYDVKM. The length of the CDR3 is 16 residues. The junction had 4 bases not matched to a gene; V was cut back by 3 bases and J by 4 bases. CDR3 loop: CASSLGQGAQNQPQHF. CDR3 nucleotides: TGTGCCAGCAGTTTGGGACAGGGGGCTCAAAATCAGCCCCAGCATTTT.

The V call is TRBV19, the J call TRBJ1-2; TRBD1 agrees at 7 bases. Germline CDR1 and CDR2: LNHDA and SQIVND (reference sequence). This CDR3 is built from 14 residues. V lost 5 bases, J lost 4 bases, and 7 bases stayed unmatched. CDR3 region: CASSAGQLGYGYTF. DNA of the CDR3: TGTGCCAGTAGTGCGGGACAGCTGGGCTATGGCTACACCTTC.

The rearrangement links TRBV29-1 to TRBJ1-2, with D unresolved. This CDR3 comprises 13 residues. V dropped 1 base and J dropped 4 bases, with 10 bases sitting between them. Looked up from germline, CDR1 is SQVTM and CDR2 is ANQGSEA. The DNA for the CDR3 is TGCAGCGTTGAAGGAGGCAGCCGCTATGGCTACACCTTC. Its protein product is CSVEGGSRYGYTF.

This clone was detected a few times. This chain uses TRBV5-1 with TRBJ1-6; 7 bases are shared with TRBD1. Unmatched junction bases numbered 4, after V lost 1 base and J lost 9 bases. The V gene's germline CDR1 is SGHRS and CDR2 YFSETQ. CDR3 length: 14 residues. In DNA, the CDR3 is TGCGCCAGCAGCTTGATAAAGGGGGCTTCACCCCTCCACTTT. Residues: CASSLIKGASPLHF.

V and J are TRBV12-3 or TRBV12-4 and TRBJ2-3, with D tentatively TRBD1 (5 bases). The CDR3 extends over 13 amino acids. With 7 bases removed from V and 2 bases from J, the gap between germline ends came to 10 bases. The CDR3 sequence is CASNRQYTDTQYF. The CDR3 nucleotides are TGTGCCAGCAACCGACAGTACACAGATACGCAGTATTTT.

The chain has TRBV7-2 and TRBJ1-5; 9 positions match TRBD1. Germline trimming cut 5 bases from V and 8 bases from J; bases unmatched to any gene: 4. Germline-derived CDR1 and CDR2 are SGHTA and FQGNSA. CDR3 length equals 13 residues. The CDR3 region has the DNA TGTGCCAGCAGCCGGACAGGGGTGGAGCCCCAGCATTTT. It specifies CASSRTGVEPQHF. The full variable domain, in which reference TRBV7-2 and TRBJ1-5 provide the parts outside the CDR3, is GAGVSQSPSNKVTEKGKDVELRCDPISGHTALYWYRQSLGQGLEFLIYFQGNSAPDKSGLPSDRFSAERTGGSVSTLTIQRTQQEDSAVYLCASSRTGVEPQHFGDGTRLSIL.

CDR3 sequence reads: CASSQPSGGATDTQYF. DNA for the CDR3: TGTGCCAGCAGCCAACCTAGCGGGGGGGCAACAGATACGCAGTATTTT. The chain recombines TRBV4-2 with TRBJ2-3; the match to TRBD2 covers 12 bases. The CDR3 sequence is 16 residues long. Germline values: CDR1 LGHNA, CDR2 YNFKEQ. With 2 bases clipped from V and 3 bases from J, the junction kept 3 bases outside the gene matches.

The chain combines TRBV30 with TRBJ2-2; D may match TRBD1 or TRBD2 (6 bases each). The CDR3 spans 12 residues. Between the trimmed V and J ends, which lost 5 bases and 5 bases, there was a span of 9 bases. Germline V gives CDR1 GTSNPN, CDR2 SVGIG (reference sequence). The chain's CDR3 is CAWGGRTGELFF. The CDR3 coding sequence is TGTGCCTGGGGGGGGCGGACCGGGGAGCTGTTTTTT.

In nucleotides, the CDR3 is TGTGCCACCAGTGAAACGGGGGACAATCAGCCCCAGCATTTT. Amino acids: CATSETGDNQPQHF. The chain has TRBV24-1 and TRBJ1-5, with D possibly TRBD1 on 5 matching bases. Between the trimmed V and J ends, which lost 4 bases and 3 bases, there was a span of 9 bases. This CDR3 is 14 amino acids long. Germline CDR1 is KGHDR and CDR2 is SFDVKD.

The chain joins TRBV15 to TRBJ1-4; TRBD1 aligns across 7 bases. The germline CDR1 and CDR2 sequences are LNHNV and YYDKDF (reference sequence). Unmatched junction bases numbered 12, after V lost 5 bases and J lost 0 bases. The CDR3 totals 18 residues. Written as DNA, the CDR3 is TGTGCCACCAGCGGACAATTACAGGGGCCCGCAACTAATGAAAAACTGTTTTTT. Translation: CATSGQLQGPATNEKLFF.

The chain recombines TRBV7-2 with TRBJ2-7; 10 nucleotides line up with TRBD1. Germline CDR1 is SGHTA and CDR2 is FQGNSA. CDR3 size: 15 residues. V was pared by 8 bases and J by 7 bases, with 14 bases of the junction left unmatched. The chain's CDR3 is CASGPMGQGLREQYF. The CDR3 nucleotides read TGTGCCAGCGGGCCGATGGGACAGGGGTTAAGGGAGCAGTACTTC.

The rearrangement uses TRBV19 and TRBJ2-2, with 9 bases identical to TRBD1. The CDR3 length is 16 residues. CDR1 and CDR2 from the germline V gene are LNHDA and SQIVND (reference sequence). Trimming took 3 bases from V and 4 from J; bases not matched to a gene: 6. The CDR3 loop reads CASSMFGTGSTGELFF. The DNA of the CDR3 is TGTGCCAGTAGTATGTTTGGGACAGGGAGCACCGGGGAGCTGTTTTTT.

The gene calls are TRBV11-2 and TRBJ2-3, with 7 bases fitting TRBD1. The trim removed 1 base at V and 1 base at J, leaving 2 bases unmatched. There are 15 residues in the CDR3. Per the germline V gene, CDR1 is SGHAT and CDR2 is FQNNGV. The CDR3 DNA reads as TGTGCCAGCAGCTTAGCAGACAGGGGCACAGATACGCAGTATTTT. Its translation is CASSLADRGTDTQYF.

The V call is TRBV30, the J call TRBJ1-2; 7 bases are shared with TRBD1. Germline CDR1 is GTSNPN and CDR2 is SVGIG (reference sequence). The CDR3 has 14 amino acids. With 3 bases clipped from V and 10 bases from J, the junction kept 14 bases outside the gene matches. Here the CDR3 DNA reads TGTGCCTGGAGCCCGGGACAGCCCCGGGATCTCTACACCTTC. This gives the protein CAWSPGQPRDLYTF.

The chain employs TRBV14 and TRBJ2-7; 10 bases line up with TRBD1. The germline gives CDR1 SGHDN, CDR2 FVKESK. Trimming took 2 bases from V and 4 from J; bases not matched to a gene: 5. There are 15 residues in the CDR3. The DNA for the CDR3 is TGTGCCAGCAGCCAACTCAGGACAGGGGGATACGAGCAGTACTTC. Its protein is CASSQLRTGGYEQYF.

The chain combines TRBV3-1 (or the pseudogene TRBV3-2) with TRBJ2-2; D gene uncertain. Germline V gene data show CDR1 as LGHDT and CDR2 as YNNKEL (reference sequence). The CDR3 contains 17 residues. Trimming pared 7 bases from V and 0 bases from J, leaving 18 bases between. The CDR3 here is CASTVRSRLSNTGELFF. In DNA form, the CDR3 reads TGTGCCAGCACCGTACGTTCGAGACTCTCGAACACCGGGGAGCTGTTTTTT.

The CDR3 DNA reads as TGTGCCTGGAGTCGCCAGGGACTTACCTACGAGCAGTACTTC. Protein: CAWSRQGLTYEQYF. The chain combines TRBV30 with TRBJ2-7; maybe TRBD2 (6 bases). The CDR3 is made up of 14 amino acids. Germline V gene sequence: CDR1 GTSNPN, CDR2 SVGIG (reference sequence). V dropped 2 bases and J dropped 2 bases, with 13 bases sitting between them.